This T cell receptor beta chain came from a study of blood T cell repertoires in COVID-19. For the study at large: Specimens from acute and convalescent COVID-19 originated in the United States, Italy and Spain. T cells, B-cell-depleted T cells, or PBMCs provided the cDNA or gDNA that served as material.

V was pared by 7 bases and J by 1 base, with 13 bases between. CDR1 is MDHEN, CDR2 SYDVKM, per germline. The CDR3 consists of 14 residues. Original methodology: Amplification of reference gene primers was used by the study to estimate nucleated cell counts. Produced via immunoSEQ multiplex PCR; TCRdb's table is partial and in-frame only. V and J calls and clone size are as listed in that table; D and trimming were resolved from the DNA. The sample lists approximately 260,000 clones; about 87% were seen once. V and J are TRBV28 and TRBJ1-1; D is unclear. Sequenced sample: peripheral blood. The receptor was derived from a woman in her 70s with COVID-19, enrolled during active disease. CDR3 protein: CASIKGTENTEAFF. The CDR3 DNA follows: TGTGCCAGCATCAAAGGAACAGAGAACACTGAAGCTTTCTTT.